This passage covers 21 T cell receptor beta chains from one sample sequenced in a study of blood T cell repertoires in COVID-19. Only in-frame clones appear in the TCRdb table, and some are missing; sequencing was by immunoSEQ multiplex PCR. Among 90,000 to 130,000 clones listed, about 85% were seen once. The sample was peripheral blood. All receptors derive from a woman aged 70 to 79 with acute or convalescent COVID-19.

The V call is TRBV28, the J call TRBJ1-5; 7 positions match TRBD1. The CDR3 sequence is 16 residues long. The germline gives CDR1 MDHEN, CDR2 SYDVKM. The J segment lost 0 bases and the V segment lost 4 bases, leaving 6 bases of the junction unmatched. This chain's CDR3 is CASSSRTGYSNQPQHF. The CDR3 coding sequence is TGTGCCAGCAGTTCCAGGACAGGATATAGCAATCAGCCCCAGCATTTT.

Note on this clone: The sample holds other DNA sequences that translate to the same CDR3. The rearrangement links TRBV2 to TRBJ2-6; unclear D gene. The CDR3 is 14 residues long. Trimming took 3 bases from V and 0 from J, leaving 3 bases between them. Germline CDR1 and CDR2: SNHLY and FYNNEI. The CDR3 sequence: CASSDRSGANVLTF. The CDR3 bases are TGTGCCAGCAGTGATCGCTCTGGGGCCAACGTCCTGACTTTC.

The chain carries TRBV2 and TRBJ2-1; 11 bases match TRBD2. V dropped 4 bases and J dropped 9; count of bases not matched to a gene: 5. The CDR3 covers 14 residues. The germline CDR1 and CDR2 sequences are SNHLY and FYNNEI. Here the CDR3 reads CASSARTSGFEQFF. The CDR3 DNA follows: TGTGCCAGCAGTGCTAGGACTAGCGGGTTTGAGCAGTTCTTC.

The CDR3 spells CASSSPAQGANYGYTF. The CDR3, as DNA: TGTGCCAGCAGTTCCCCCGCACAGGGGGCGAACTATGGCTACACCTTC. This chain connects TRBV6-5 to TRBJ1-2; 9 bases agree with TRBD1. The V gene end was trimmed by 4 bases and the J gene end by 2 bases; junction bases not matched to a gene: 8. CDR3 length equals 16 residues. Germline V gives CDR1 MNHEY, CDR2 SVGAGI.

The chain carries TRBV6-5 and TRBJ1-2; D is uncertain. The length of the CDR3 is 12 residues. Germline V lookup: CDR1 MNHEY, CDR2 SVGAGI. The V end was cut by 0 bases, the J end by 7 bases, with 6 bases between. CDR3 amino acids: CASSYSRGGYTF. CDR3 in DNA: TGTGCCAGCAGTTACTCGAGAGGTGGCTACACCTTC.

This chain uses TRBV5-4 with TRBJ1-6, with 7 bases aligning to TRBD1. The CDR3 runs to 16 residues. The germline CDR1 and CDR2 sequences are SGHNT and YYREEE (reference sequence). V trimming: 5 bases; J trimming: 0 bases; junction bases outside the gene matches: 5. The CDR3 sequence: CASRADRSSYNSPLHF. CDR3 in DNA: TGTGCCAGCAGGGCGGACAGGAGCTCCTATAATTCACCCCTCCACTTT.

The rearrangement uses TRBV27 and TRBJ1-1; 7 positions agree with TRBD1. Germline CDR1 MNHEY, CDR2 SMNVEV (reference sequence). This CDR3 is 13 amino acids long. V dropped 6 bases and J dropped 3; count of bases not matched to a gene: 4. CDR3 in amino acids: CASRQGYYTEAFF. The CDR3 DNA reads TGTGCCAGCAGACAGGGGTATTACACTGAAGCTTTCTTT.

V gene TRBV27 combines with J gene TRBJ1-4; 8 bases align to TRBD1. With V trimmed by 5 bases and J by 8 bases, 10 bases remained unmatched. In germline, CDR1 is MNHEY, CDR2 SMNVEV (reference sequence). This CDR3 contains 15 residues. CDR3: CASSPRTGTGEKLFF. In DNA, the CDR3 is TGTGCCAGCAGTCCCCGGACAGGGACAGGAGAAAAACTGTTTTTT.

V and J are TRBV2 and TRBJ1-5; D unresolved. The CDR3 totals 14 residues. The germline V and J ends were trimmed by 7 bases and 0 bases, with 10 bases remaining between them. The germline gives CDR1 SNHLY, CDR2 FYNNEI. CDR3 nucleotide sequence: TGTGCCAGCAATAGGGAGCATAGCAATCAGCCCCAGCATTTT. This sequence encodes CASNREHSNQPQHF.

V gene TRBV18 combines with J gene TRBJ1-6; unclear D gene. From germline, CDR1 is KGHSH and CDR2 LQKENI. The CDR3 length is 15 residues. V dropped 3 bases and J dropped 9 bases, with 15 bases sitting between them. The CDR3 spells CASSPDPGGSSPLHF. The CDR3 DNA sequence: TGTGCCAGCTCACCGGACCCCGGAGGAAGTTCACCCCTCCACTTT. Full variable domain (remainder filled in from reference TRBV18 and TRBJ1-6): NAGVMQNPRHLVRRRGQEARLRCSPMKGHSHVYWYRQLPEEGLKFMVYLQKENIIDESGMPKERFSAEFPKEGPSILRIQQVVRGDSAAYFCASSPDPGGSSPLHFGNGTRLTVT.

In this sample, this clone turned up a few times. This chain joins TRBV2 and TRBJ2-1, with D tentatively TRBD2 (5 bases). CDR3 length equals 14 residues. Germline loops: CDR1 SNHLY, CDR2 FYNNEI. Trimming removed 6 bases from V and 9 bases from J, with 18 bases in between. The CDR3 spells CASSATMSRAEQFF. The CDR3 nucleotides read TGTGCCAGCAGCGCGACTATGTCTCGGGCTGAGCAGTTCTTC.

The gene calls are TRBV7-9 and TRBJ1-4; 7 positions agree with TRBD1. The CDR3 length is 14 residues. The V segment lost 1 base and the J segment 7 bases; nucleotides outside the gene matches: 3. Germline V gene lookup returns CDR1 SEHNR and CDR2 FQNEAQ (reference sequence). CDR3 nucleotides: TGTGCCAGCAGCTTAGAAGGGGGCGGTGAAAAACTGTTTTTT. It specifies CASSLEGGGEKLFF.

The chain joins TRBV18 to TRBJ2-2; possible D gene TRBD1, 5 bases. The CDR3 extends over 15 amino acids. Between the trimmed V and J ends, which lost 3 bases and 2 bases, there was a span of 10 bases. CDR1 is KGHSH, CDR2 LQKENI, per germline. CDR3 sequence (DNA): TGTGCCAGCTCACCGGCGACAGTAAACACCGGGGAGCTGTTTTTT. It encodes CASSPATVNTGELFF.

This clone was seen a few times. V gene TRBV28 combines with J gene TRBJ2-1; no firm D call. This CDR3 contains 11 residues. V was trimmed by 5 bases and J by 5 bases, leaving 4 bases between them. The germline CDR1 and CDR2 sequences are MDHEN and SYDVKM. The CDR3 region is CASSPDNEQFF. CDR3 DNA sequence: TGTGCCAGCAGTCCCGACAATGAGCAGTTCTTC.

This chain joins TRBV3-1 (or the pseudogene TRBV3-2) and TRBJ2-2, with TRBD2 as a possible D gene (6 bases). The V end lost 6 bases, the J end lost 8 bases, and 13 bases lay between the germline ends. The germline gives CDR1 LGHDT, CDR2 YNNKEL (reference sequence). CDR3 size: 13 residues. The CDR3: CASRHSAGGELFF. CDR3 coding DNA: TGTGCCAGCAGGCACAGTGCGGGGGGGGAGCTGTTTTTT.

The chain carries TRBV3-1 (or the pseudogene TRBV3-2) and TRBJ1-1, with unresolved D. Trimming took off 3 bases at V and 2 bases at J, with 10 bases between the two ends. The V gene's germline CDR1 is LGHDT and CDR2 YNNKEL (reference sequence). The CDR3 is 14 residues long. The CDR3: CASSHSTGNTEAFF. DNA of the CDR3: TGTGCCAGCAGCCACTCGACTGGTAACACTGAAGCTTTCTTT.

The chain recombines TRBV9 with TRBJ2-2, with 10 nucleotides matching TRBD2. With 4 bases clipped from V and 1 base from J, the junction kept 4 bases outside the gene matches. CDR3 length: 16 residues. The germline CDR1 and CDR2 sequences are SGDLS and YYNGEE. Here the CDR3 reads CASSIRTSGNTGELFF. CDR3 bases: TGTGCCAGCAGCATAAGGACTAGCGGGAACACCGGGGAGCTGTTTTTT.

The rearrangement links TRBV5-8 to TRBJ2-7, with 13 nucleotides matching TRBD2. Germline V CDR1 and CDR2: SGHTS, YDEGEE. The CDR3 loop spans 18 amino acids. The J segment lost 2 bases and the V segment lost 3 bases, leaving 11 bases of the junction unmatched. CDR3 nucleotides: TGTGCCAGCAGCTCCAAAAGGACTAGCGGGGGAGATGCCTACGAGCAGTACGTC. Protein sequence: CASSSKRTSGGDAYEQYV.

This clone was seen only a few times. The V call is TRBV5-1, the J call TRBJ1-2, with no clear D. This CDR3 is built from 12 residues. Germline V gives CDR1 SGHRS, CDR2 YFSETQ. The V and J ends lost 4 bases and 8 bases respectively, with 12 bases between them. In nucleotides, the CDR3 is TGCGCCAGCAGCCAGGTCTCGGGAGGCTACACCTTC. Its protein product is CASSQVSGGYTF. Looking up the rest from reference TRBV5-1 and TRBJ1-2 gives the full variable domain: KAGVTQTPRYLIKTRGQQVTLSCSPISGHRSVSWYQQTPGQGLQFLFEYFSETQRNKGNFPGRFSGRQFSNSRSEMNVSTLELGDSALYLCASSQVSGGYTFGSGTRLTVV.

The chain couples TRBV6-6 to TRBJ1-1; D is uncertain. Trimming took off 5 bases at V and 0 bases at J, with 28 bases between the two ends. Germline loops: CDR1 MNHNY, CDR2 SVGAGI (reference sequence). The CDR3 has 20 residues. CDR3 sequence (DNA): TGTGCCAGCAGTCACCCCTCGGGGATCAGGCCCGTTAATATGAACACTGAAGCTTTCTTT. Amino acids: CASSHPSGIRPVNMNTEAFF.

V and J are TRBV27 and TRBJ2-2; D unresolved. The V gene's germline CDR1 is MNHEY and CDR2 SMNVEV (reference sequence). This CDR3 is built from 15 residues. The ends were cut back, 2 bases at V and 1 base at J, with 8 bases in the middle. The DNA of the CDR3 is TGTGCCAGCAGTTTAGATGACTGGAACACCGGGGAGCTGTTTTTT. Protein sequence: CASSLDDWNTGELFF.